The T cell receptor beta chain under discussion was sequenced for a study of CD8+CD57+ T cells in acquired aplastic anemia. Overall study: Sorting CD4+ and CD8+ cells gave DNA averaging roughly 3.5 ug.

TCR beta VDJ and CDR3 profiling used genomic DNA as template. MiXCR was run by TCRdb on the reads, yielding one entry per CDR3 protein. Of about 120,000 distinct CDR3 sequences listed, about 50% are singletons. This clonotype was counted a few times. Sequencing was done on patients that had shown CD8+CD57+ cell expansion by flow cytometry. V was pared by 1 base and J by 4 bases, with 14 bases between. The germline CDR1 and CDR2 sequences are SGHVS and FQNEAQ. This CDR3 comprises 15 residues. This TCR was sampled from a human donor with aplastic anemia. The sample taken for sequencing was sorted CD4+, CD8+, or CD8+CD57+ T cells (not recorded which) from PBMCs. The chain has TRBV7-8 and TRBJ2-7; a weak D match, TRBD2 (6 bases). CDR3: CASSLELGGKYEQYF. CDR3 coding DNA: TGTGCCAGCAGCTTAGAGCTAGGAGGGAAGTACGAGCAGTACTTC.